Shown below are 11 T cell receptor beta chains from a single sample sequenced in a study of T cell responses to AZD1222 COVID-19 vaccine. Sequenced by immunoSEQ multiplex PCR; TCRdb stores in-frame clones only, minus some. Altogether fewer than 250,000 clones are present, about 92% being singletons, with the ten largest covering roughly 1%. The sequencing used peripheral blood, collected on day 0 of MenACWY control vaccination. The receptor set was obtained from an adult in good health.

The chain couples TRBV6-1 to TRBJ1-2; TRBD1 aligns across 9 bases. Germline values: CDR1 MNHNS, CDR2 SASEGT. V dropped 4 bases and J dropped 5; count of bases not matched to a gene: 17. This CDR3 has 18 residues. The CDR3 sequence is CASSGTGDRVHLGYGYTF. Written as DNA, the CDR3 is TGTGCCAGCAGTGGGACCGGGGACAGGGTCCACCTTGGTTATGGCTACACCTTC.

The rearrangement joins TRBV5-4 to TRBJ2-6, with D perhaps matching TRBD1 or TRBD2 (5 bases each). CDR3 size: 15 residues. V lost 0 bases and J 4 bases, leaving 8 bases between the germline ends. Looked up from germline, CDR1 is SGHNT and CDR2 is YYREEE (reference sequence). The CDR3 spells CASSLGGVGANVLTF. Here the CDR3 DNA reads TGTGCCAGCAGCTTGGGAGGGGTCGGGGCCAACGTCCTGACTTTC.

The V gene is TRBV2, the J gene TRBJ1-1, with D unresolved. Between the trimmed V and J ends, which lost 7 bases and 1 base, there was a span of 4 bases. The CDR3 runs 11 residues. The germline V gene has CDR1 SNHLY and CDR2 FYNNEI. DNA for the CDR3: TGTGCCAGCACTACGAACACTGAAGCTTTCTTT. Its translation is CASTTNTEAFF. Using reference TRBV2 and TRBJ1-1 for the parts outside the CDR3, the full variable domain is EPEVTQTPSHQVTQMGQEVILRCVPISNHLYFYWYRQILGQKVEFLVSFYNNEISEKSEIFDDQFSVERPDGSNFTLKIRSTKLEDSAMYFCASTTNTEAFFGQGTRLTVV.

The chain links TRBV6-1 to TRBJ1-6; TRBD1 aligns across 7 bases. J gave up 4 bases and V 2 bases, and 2 bases lay outside the gene matches. Germline V gene lookup returns CDR1 MNHNS and CDR2 SASEGT. CDR3 length: 15 residues. The CDR3 bases are TGTGCCAGCAGTGAACCGGGACAGTATAATTCACCCCTCCACTTT. It encodes CASSEPGQYNSPLHF.

The V and J genes are TRBV6-5 and TRBJ1-5, with 7 positions matching TRBD1. Germline values: CDR1 MNHEY, CDR2 SVGAGI. The CDR3 is 14 amino acids. With 5 bases clipped from V and 6 bases from J, the junction kept 7 bases outside the gene matches. CDR3 protein: CASSKGQSFQPQHF. As DNA, the CDR3 is TGTGCCAGCAGTAAGGGACAGTCGTTTCAGCCCCAGCATTTT.

The rearrangement uses TRBV25-1 and TRBJ1-6; no definite D call. CDR1 is MGHDK and CDR2 is SYGVNS in the germline V gene. V was trimmed by 4 bases and J by 2 bases, leaving 3 bases between them. The CDR3 runs 13 residues. The DNA of the CDR3 is TGTGCCAGCAGTGCGGCCTATAATTCACCCCTCCACTTT. Its translation: CASSAAYNSPLHF.

The gene calls are TRBV5-1 and TRBJ1-6; 10 bases align to TRBD1. The V and J ends lost 0 bases and 4 bases, in that order; junction bases with no gene match: 4. Germline CDR1 SGHRS, CDR2 YFSETQ. The CDR3 is 17 residues long. The CDR3 reads CASSLGRQGAYNSPLHF. In DNA, the CDR3 is TGCGCCAGCAGCTTGGGCCGACAGGGGGCGTATAATTCACCCCTCCACTTT.

The rearrangement joins TRBV6-5 to TRBJ1-1; a possible D gene is TRBD1 (5 bases). V was shortened by 2 bases and J by 3 bases, with 10 bases between the two germline ends. This CDR3 region has 14 residues. Germline V gene lookup returns CDR1 MNHEY and CDR2 SVGAGI. As DNA, the CDR3 is TGTGCCAGCAGTTACCGGGGGGGAGACACTGAAGCTTTCTTT. This gives the protein CASSYRGGDTEAFF.

The genes are TRBV12-3 or TRBV12-4 and TRBJ1-1; no clear D gene. The ends were cut back, 3 bases at V and 5 bases at J, with 1 base in the middle. The CDR3 is made up of 10 amino acids. The CDR3, as DNA: TGTGCCAGCAGTTTTACTGAAGCTTTCTTT. Protein sequence: CASSFTEAFF.

The rearrangement uses TRBV18 and TRBJ1-2, with a weak D call TRBD1 (5 bases). The V gene's germline CDR1 is KGHSH and CDR2 LQKENI. CDR3 length equals 15 residues. Trimming removed 3 bases from V and 6 bases from J, with 17 bases in between. Written as DNA, the CDR3 is TGTGCCAGCTCACCGCCGGGACTCAAGAAAAATGGCTACACCTTC. It specifies CASSPPGLKKNGYTF.

The J gene is TRBJ1-4, the V gene TRBV5-1; TRBD1 is a possible D gene (6 bases). Germline loops: CDR1 SGHRS, CDR2 YFSETQ. V was clipped by 0 bases and J by 3 bases, with 6 bases between them. This CDR3 spans 14 amino acids. CDR3 nucleotides: TGCGCCAGCAGCTTGGGACAGGCTAATGAAAAACTGTTTTTT. It encodes CASSLGQANEKLFF. The entire variable domain, with the rest obtained from reference TRBV5-1 and TRBJ1-4, is as follows: KAGVTQTPRYLIKTRGQQVTLSCSPISGHRSVSWYQQTPGQGLQFLFEYFSETQRNKGNFPGRFSGRQFSNSRSEMNVSTLELGDSALYLCASSLGQANEKLFFGSGTQLSVL.